These 25 T cell receptor beta chains came from one sample sequenced in a study of blood T cell repertoires in COVID-19. Repertoires were generated with immunoSEQ multiplex PCR, while TCRdb's copy carries only in-frame clones and drops some. The sample includes 100,000 or so clones, over 80% of them seen just once. Sequenced sample: peripheral blood. The receptor source for this set is a man over 45 with active COVID-19.

The rearrangement joins TRBV19 to TRBJ2-5; TRBD1 matches at 8 bases. V lost 4 bases and J lost 4; bases outside the gene matches: 2. Germline assignment: CDR1 LNHDA and CDR2 SQIVND (reference sequence). CDR3 length equals 13 residues. CDR3 sequence (DNA): TGTGCCAGTAGTAGCGGACAGGGAGAGACCCAGTACTTC. Translated, it gives CASSSGQGETQYF.

The chain combines TRBV6-6 with TRBJ1-3; TRBD1 matches 7 bases. This CDR3 contains 16 residues. After removal of 5 bases from V and 2 bases from J, the junction contained 9 bases not matched to a gene. Germline CDR1 and CDR2: MNHNY and SVGAGI (reference sequence). The CDR3 protein is CASSRSGQNAGNTIYF. The CDR3 bases are TGTGCCAGCAGTCGATCGGGACAGAACGCTGGAAACACCATATATTTT.

The chain employs TRBV30 and TRBJ2-5; D perhaps matches TRBD1 (6 bases). Germline lookup yields CDR1 GTSNPN and CDR2 SVGIG (reference sequence). V was clipped by 2 bases and J by 5 bases, with 12 bases between them. The length of the CDR3 is 13 residues. CDR3 DNA sequence: TGTGCCTGGAGTATCAGGGGTGCCGAGACCCAGTACTTC. Translating it yields CAWSIRGAETQYF.

The rearrangement uses TRBV21-1 and TRBJ2-1; the D call TRBD2 from the table was never checked on the DNA. TRBV21-1 is a recognized pseudogene. CDR3 size: 17 residues. The CDR3 region has the DNA TGTGCCAGCAGCAAAGACGGTCGCCCCCAACCCTACAATGAGCAGTTCTTC. It is translated as CASSKDGRPQPYNEQFF.

The chain recombines TRBV7-2 with TRBJ2-7; unclear D gene. This CDR3 comprises 12 residues. Germline-derived CDR1 and CDR2 are SGHTA and FQGNSA. V was clipped by 1 base and J by 3 bases, with 4 bases between them. CDR3 sequence: CASSLDLYEQYF. CDR3 sequence (DNA): TGTGCCAGCAGCTTAGATCTCTACGAGCAGTACTTC.

V and J are TRBV5-1 and TRBJ2-7; D might be TRBD2 (6 bases). Germline V lookup: CDR1 SGHRS, CDR2 YFSETQ. This CDR3 region has 15 residues. V was trimmed by 4 bases and J by 4 bases, leaving 18 bases between them. The CDR3 nucleotides read TGCGCCAGCAGCGCAGGAGGAGGCGGGACGTACGAGCAGTACTTC. It translates to CASSAGGGGTYEQYF.

Only one count was recorded for this clone. The chain recombines TRBV9 with TRBJ2-3; TRBD2 aligns across 11 bases. There are 15 residues in the CDR3. The germline gives CDR1 SGDLS, CDR2 YYNGEE. The V and J ends lost 3 bases and 7 bases, in that order; junction bases with no gene match: 7. The CDR3 protein is CASSARLAGPNTQYF. In DNA, the CDR3 is TGTGCCAGCAGCGCGCGACTAGCGGGACCCAATACGCAGTATTTT.

The chain uses TRBV11-2 and TRBJ1-3; 7 nucleotides line up with TRBD1. CDR3 size: 14 residues. Germline V gene lookup returns CDR1 SGHAT and CDR2 FQNNGV. Trimming took 5 bases from V and 4 from J; bases not matched to a gene: 5. This chain's CDR3 is CASSLGQLGNTIYF. CDR3 sequence (DNA): TGTGCCAGCAGCCTGGGACAGTTAGGAAACACCATATATTTT.

This clone was observed once. The chain has TRBV6-6 and TRBJ1-1; D gene ambiguous. The CDR3 sequence is 15 residues long. Germline assignment: CDR1 MNHNY and CDR2 SVGAGI (reference sequence). The V and J ends lost 6 bases and 0 bases respectively, with 14 bases between them. CDR3 residues: CASSPLEGVNTEAFF. The CDR3 DNA reads as TGTGCCAGCAGCCCCTTGGAGGGCGTGAACACTGAAGCTTTCTTT.

This rearrangement joins TRBV28 to TRBJ1-6; the D is unclear. CDR3 length: 12 residues. V lost 11 bases and J 7 bases, leaving 12 bases between the germline ends. Germline V CDR1 and CDR2: MDHEN, SYDVKM. DNA for the CDR3: TGTGCCGCCAGGACGGGAAATTCACCCCTCCACTTT. It translates to CAARTGNSPLHF.

V and J are TRBV19 and TRBJ2-7, with TRBD1 matching over 8 bases. The V gene's germline CDR1 is LNHDA and CDR2 SQIVND (reference sequence). The trim removed 6 bases at V and 4 bases at J, leaving 5 bases unmatched. This CDR3 region has 13 residues. The CDR3 nucleotides read TGTGCCAGTAGCAGGACAGGGAGTTACGAGCAGTACTTC. Encoded protein: CASSRTGSYEQYF.

This chain uses TRBV5-1 with TRBJ2-3; TRBD1 is a possible D gene (5 bases). The CDR3 sequence is 12 residues long. Trimming cost V 7 bases and J 5 bases, with 11 bases left between them. From germline, CDR1 is SGHRS and CDR2 YFSETQ. CDR3 nucleotide sequence: TGCGCCAGCCAGGGATCGGTAGATACGCAGTATTTT. This codes for CASQGSVDTQYF.

This chain links TRBV13 with TRBJ1-6; perhaps TRBD1 as D (5 bases). The V end lost 4 bases, the J end lost 9 bases, and 22 bases lay between the germline ends. Germline V CDR1 and CDR2: PRHDT, FYEKMQ (reference sequence). There are 17 residues in the CDR3. In nucleotides, the CDR3 is TGTGCCAGCAGCTATGCCCTCGGGGGACCCGGGGCTTCACCCCTCCACTTT. Amino acid sequence: CASSYALGGPGASPLHF.

The chain carries TRBV6-2 or TRBV6-3 and TRBJ1-3; D is perhaps TRBD1 (5 bases). The CDR3 has 15 amino acids. Germline assignment: CDR1 MNHEY and CDR2 SVGEGT. V lost 5 bases and J 0 bases, leaving 11 bases between the germline ends. Written as DNA, the CDR3 is TGTGCCAGCAGTAATACAGGATACTCTGGAAACACCATATATTTT. Residues: CASSNTGYSGNTIYF.

The chain employs TRBV28 and TRBJ1-3; TRBD1 aligns across 7 bases. This CDR3 is 17 amino acids long. Germline V gene sequence: CDR1 MDHEN, CDR2 SYDVKM. V trimming: 7 bases; J trimming: 0 bases; junction bases outside the gene matches: 12. The CDR3 sequence is CASIDQGGGYSGNTIYF. In DNA, the CDR3 is TGTGCCAGCATCGATCAGGGGGGAGGATACTCTGGAAACACCATATATTTT. Full variable domain (outside the CDR3, taken from reference TRBV28 and TRBJ1-3): DVKVTQSSRYLVKRTGEKVFLECVQDMDHENMFWYRQDPGLGLRLIYFSYDVKMKEKGDIPEGYSVSREKKERFSLILESASTNQTSMYLCASIDQGGGYSGNTIYFGEGSWLTVV.

The table lists this clone with a count of one. J is TRBJ2-1 and V is TRBV7-3, with 12 bases lining up with TRBD2. In germline, CDR1 is SGHTA, CDR2 FQGTGA. This CDR3 contains 18 residues. Trimming took 5 bases from V and 6 from J; bases not matched to a gene: 14. The CDR3 loop reads CASSASGLAGGRGNEQFF. The CDR3 DNA sequence: TGTGCCAGCAGCGCCAGCGGGCTAGCGGGAGGGAGGGGCAATGAGCAGTTCTTC.

The chain couples TRBV6-6 to TRBJ1-1; D not certain. This CDR3 spans 13 amino acids. From germline, CDR1 is MNHNY and CDR2 SVGAGI (reference sequence). Trimming removed 5 bases from V and 5 bases from J, with 12 bases in between. CDR3 loop: CASSDFTSTEAFF. The CDR3 nucleotides are TGTGCCAGCAGTGACTTCACATCGACTGAAGCTTTCTTT.

CDR3 residues: CASSPTGVGEQYF. In DNA form, the CDR3 reads TGTGCCAGCAGTCCGACAGGGGTCGGCGAGCAGTACTTC. This sequence joins TRBV12-3 or TRBV12-4 and TRBJ2-7, with 8 bases identical to TRBD1. The CDR3 runs 13 residues. After removal of 5 bases from V and 6 bases from J, the junction contained 6 bases not matched to a gene.

This chain joins TRBV5-5 and TRBJ2-7, with 10 bases lining up with TRBD1. Germline lookup yields CDR1 SGHKS and CDR2 YYEKEE (reference sequence). The CDR3 loop spans 14 amino acids. J was trimmed by 5 bases and V by 4 bases; bases with no gene match: 6. The CDR3 region is CASSRGTGVNEQYF. DNA of the CDR3: TGTGCCAGCAGCCGAGGGACAGGGGTTAACGAGCAGTACTTC. The full variable domain, with the rest looked up from reference TRBV5-5 and TRBJ2-7, is DAGVTQSPTHLIKTRGQQVTLRCSPISGHKSVSWYQQVLGQGPQFIFQYYEKEERGRGNFPDRFSARQFPNYSSELNVNALLLGDSALYLCASSRGTGVNEQYFGPGTRLTVT.

This chain connects TRBV28 to TRBJ2-3; TRBD2 might be the D (6 bases). The CDR3 loop spans 12 amino acids. Per the germline V gene, CDR1 is MDHEN and CDR2 is SYDVKM. Trimming left V 6 bases short and J 11 bases short, with 15 bases between. The CDR3 here is CASSPTSQRQYF. The DNA of the CDR3 is TGTGCCAGCAGCCCGACTAGTCAGCGGCAGTATTTT.

This chain connects TRBV29-1 to TRBJ2-5; TRBD2 aligns across 8 bases. V shed 5 bases and J 1 base; nucleotides not matched to a gene: 6. CDR3 size: 14 residues. In germline, CDR1 is SQVTM, CDR2 ANQGSEA. The CDR3 nucleotides read TGCAGCGTTTCCTTAGCGGGGACCCAAGAGACCCAGTACTTC. It translates to CSVSLAGTQETQYF.

The chain joins TRBV7-8 to TRBJ2-1, with D tentatively TRBD1 (6 bases). Germline CDR1 SGHVS, CDR2 FQNEAQ. The CDR3 length is 15 residues. Trimming took 9 bases from V and 5 from J, leaving 20 bases between them. As DNA, the CDR3 is TGTGCCAGTCGTCAGGGGCAGGGCGGACACAATGAGCAGTTCTTC. This encodes CASRQGQGGHNEQFF.

The J gene is TRBJ2-7, the V gene TRBV5-8; 9 nucleotides match TRBD1. With 4 bases clipped from V and 4 bases from J, the junction kept 9 bases outside the gene matches. The V gene's germline CDR1 is SGHTS and CDR2 YDEGEE. The CDR3 consists of 15 residues. The CDR3 loop reads CASSPGDRDAYEQYF. The CDR3 region has the DNA TGTGCCAGCAGCCCGGGGGACAGGGACGCGTACGAGCAGTACTTC.

In nucleotides, the CDR3 is TGTGCCAGCAGTTCCCCCGGAGGGAATGAAGCTTTCTTT. Its protein is CASSSPGGNEAFF. The chain recombines TRBV6-5 with TRBJ1-1; D call uncertain. Looked up from germline, CDR1 is MNHEY and CDR2 is SVGAGI. The CDR3 is 13 residues long. Trimming stripped 4 bases from V and 7 bases from J, with 13 bases between.

The V call is TRBV9, the J call TRBJ2-3, with 7 bases fitting TRBD1. The CDR3 loop spans 15 amino acids. Germline trimming cut 3 bases from V and 6 bases from J; bases unmatched to any gene: 10. Germline CDR1 and CDR2: SGDLS and YYNGEE. The CDR3 nucleotides are TGTGCCAGCAGCGCAAACAGGGGACGGATGGATACGCAGTATTTT. Protein sequence: CASSANRGRMDTQYF.